A single sample is the source of the 20 T cell receptor beta chains below, sequenced in a study of shared clonotypes between healthy human individuals. The protocol was immunoSEQ multiplex PCR, while the TCRdb copy is restricted to in-frame clones and leaves out a portion. The sample includes some 2,400,000 clones, 90% to 97% seen only once; the top ten take roughly 0.13%. Sequencing was performed on naive CD4+ T cells sorted from blood. Subset of the sample: CD45RA+ positively selected. The receptors were gathered from a young man in good health.

This sequence joins TRBV30 and TRBJ2-6; D might be TRBD1 or TRBD2, each matching 5 bases. Germline V gene sequence: CDR1 GTSNPN, CDR2 SVGIG (reference sequence). Trimming cost V 5 bases and J 0 bases, with 17 bases left between them. This CDR3 contains 17 residues. CDR3 in amino acids: CAWGGGTESSGANVLTF. As DNA, the CDR3 is TGTGCCTGGGGAGGTGGGACCGAGAGCTCTGGGGCCAACGTCCTGACTTTC.

The rearrangement joins TRBV7-2 to TRBJ2-3; no clear D gene. This CDR3 is built from 13 residues. Trimming removed 0 bases at V and 5 bases at J, with 6 bases between. Germline V CDR1 and CDR2: SGHTA, FQGNSA. The CDR3 protein is CASSLAKGDTQYF. The CDR3 region has the DNA TGTGCCAGCAGCTTAGCGAAGGGAGATACGCAGTATTTT.

The chain has TRBV7-9 and TRBJ2-7; unclear D gene. The germline V and J ends were trimmed by 3 bases and 0 bases, with 6 bases remaining between them. There are 13 residues in the CDR3. The germline gives CDR1 SEHNR, CDR2 FQNEAQ (reference sequence). The CDR3 loop reads CASSFLDSYEQYF. The CDR3 DNA sequence: TGTGCCAGCAGCTTCCTTGACTCCTACGAGCAGTACTTC.

The V gene is TRBV2, the J gene TRBJ1-1, with D possibly being TRBD1 (6 bases). Germline V gene data show CDR1 as SNHLY and CDR2 as FYNNEI. Between the trimmed V and J ends, which lost 6 bases and 3 bases, there was a span of 14 bases. CDR3 length: 14 residues. Here the CDR3 DNA reads TGTGCCAGCAGGATGGGACACTTTGACACTGAAGCTTTCTTT. Protein product: CASRMGHFDTEAFF.

The genes are TRBV4-3 and TRBJ2-3; D not resolved. The germline CDR1 and CDR2 sequences are LGHNA and YSLEER. The CDR3 has 16 residues. V was cut by 1 base and J by 0 bases, with 11 bases left in between. The CDR3 loop reads CASSQGPLSSTDTQYF. As DNA, the CDR3 is TGCGCCAGCAGCCAAGGTCCTTTGAGTAGCACAGATACGCAGTATTTT.

The sample holds one count of this clone. The V and J genes are TRBV23-1 and TRBJ2-1, with TRBD2 as a possible D gene (5 bases). TRBV23-1 is an ORF; its function is uncertain. CDR3 length: 14 residues. Deletions cut 2 bases from V and 5 bases from J, with 10 bases between. The CDR3 DNA reads TGCGCCAGCAGTCAAACCTTCGGGAACAATGAGCAGTTCTTC. It codes for CASSQTFGNNEQFF.

This clone came up once. The chain links TRBV5-5 to TRBJ2-7, with 13 bases lining up with TRBD2. V lost 2 bases and J lost 5; bases outside the gene matches: 7. The CDR3 loop spans 16 amino acids. Germline lookup yields CDR1 SGHKS and CDR2 YYEKEE (reference sequence). The CDR3: CASSFRTSGSYHEQYF. The CDR3 nucleotides are TGTGCCAGCAGCTTCCGGACTAGCGGGAGTTACCACGAGCAGTACTTC.

The J gene is TRBJ2-7, the V gene TRBV7-2, with 9 nucleotides matching TRBD2. Trimming removed 3 bases from V and 3 bases from J; junction bases left unmatched: 6. CDR1 is SGHTA, CDR2 FQGNSA, per germline. The CDR3 contains 15 residues. The CDR3 coding sequence is TGTGCCAGCAGCTTGCGGCGGGAGGGTTTCTACGAGCAGTACTTC. Translating it yields CASSLRREGFYEQYF. The full variable domain, with the rest looked up from reference TRBV7-2 and TRBJ2-7, is GAGVSQSPSNKVTEKGKDVELRCDPISGHTALYWYRQSLGQGLEFLIYFQGNSAPDKSGLPSDRFSAERTGGSVSTLTIQRTQQEDSAVYLCASSLRREGFYEQYFGPGTRLTVT.

The genes are TRBV7-9 and TRBJ2-2, with TRBD2 identical over 12 bases. The CDR3 consists of 18 residues. CDR1 is SEHNR and CDR2 is FQNEAQ in the germline V gene (reference sequence). The junction had 4 bases not matched to a gene; V was cut back by 2 bases and J by 0 bases. The CDR3 loop is CASSLMTSGRPNTGELFF. The CDR3 DNA sequence: TGTGCCAGCAGCTTAATGACTAGCGGGAGACCGAACACCGGGGAGCTGTTTTTT.

The rearrangement uses TRBV30 and TRBJ1-6, with D possibly being TRBD1 (5 bases). Trimming took off 1 base at V and 10 bases at J, with 11 bases between the two ends. CDR3 size: 13 residues. CDR1 GTSNPN and CDR2 SVGIG come from the germline V gene (reference sequence). CDR3 nucleotide sequence: TGTGCCTGGAGTGGGGGGGGGTTGTCACCCCTCCACTTT. This codes for CAWSGGGLSPLHF.

The CDR3 bases are TGTGCCAGCAGTTCGGCAAGACAGGGGCATAATTCACCCCTCCACTTT. Its translation is CASSSARQGHNSPLHF. The chain joins TRBV28 to TRBJ1-6; 8 bases are a match to TRBD1. Looked up from germline, CDR1 is MDHEN and CDR2 is SYDVKM. The CDR3 sequence is 16 residues long. Germline trimming cut 4 bases from V and 5 bases from J; bases unmatched to any gene: 7.

This clone came up once. The chain uses TRBV25-1 and TRBJ2-1; D uncertain. CDR3 size: 12 residues. Trimming shortened V by 3 bases and J by 6 bases, and 6 bases separated the two germline ends. CDR1 MGHDK and CDR2 SYGVNS come from the germline V gene. The CDR3 DNA reads as TGTGCCAGCAGTGAGCGTTTCAATGAGCAGTTCTTC. Translation: CASSERFNEQFF.

This clone was seen a few times. In DNA, the CDR3 is TGTGCCAGCGAGGACAGGGAATCTGGCTACACCTTC. Translation gives CASEDRESGYTF. The chain couples TRBV2 to TRBJ1-2; 8 bases agree with TRBD1. Germline CDR1 reads SNHLY; CDR2 reads FYNNEI. The CDR3 runs to 12 residues. V shed 8 bases, J shed 7 bases, and the junction held 6 bases outside the gene matches.

As to this clone: This specimen includes other DNA sequences encoding the same CDR3. The V call is TRBV7-3, the J call TRBJ2-1; maybe TRBD1 (5 bases). The germline V gene encodes CDR1 SGHTA and CDR2 FQGTGA. The CDR3 is 14 residues long. The V end lost 4 bases, the J end lost 1 base, and 8 bases lay between the germline ends. CDR3 DNA sequence: TGTGCCAGCAGCTCCTCAGGGTCCTACAATGAGCAGTTCTTC. Amino acid sequence: CASSSSGSYNEQFF.

The V gene is TRBV5-1, the J gene TRBJ2-5; D perhaps matches TRBD1 (5 bases). The germline V and J ends were trimmed by 1 base and 1 base, with 11 bases remaining between them. CDR1 is SGHRS, CDR2 YFSETQ, per germline. This CDR3 is built from 15 residues. The CDR3 region is CASSLTGSVQETQYF. CDR3 nucleotides: TGCGCCAGCAGCTTGACAGGATCTGTCCAAGAGACCCAGTACTTC.

This rearrangement joins TRBV28 to TRBJ2-1; D unresolved. CDR3 length: 16 amino acids. CDR1 is MDHEN, CDR2 SYDVKM, per germline. Trimming removed 3 bases from V and 12 bases from J, with 24 bases in between. CDR3 DNA sequence: TGTGCCAGCAGTTTGTCCGGGCTCCAGTATATGAGAGGGCAGTTCTTC. It codes for CASSLSGLQYMRGQFF.

The chain is built from TRBV15 and TRBJ1-5, with D possibly matching TRBD1 (5 bases). Deletions cut 0 bases from V and 9 bases from J, with 9 bases between. Germline CDR1 LNHNV, CDR2 YYDKDF (reference sequence). The CDR3 consists of 13 residues. The CDR3 coding sequence is TGTGCCACCAGCAGAGATGGCGGGGGGCCCCAGCATTTT. It yields the protein CATSRDGGGPQHF.

The J gene is TRBJ1-2, the V gene TRBV10-3; D unclear. Per germline, CDR1 ENHRY and CDR2 SYGVKD. The CDR3 sequence is 14 residues long. Deletions cut 3 bases from V and 2 bases from J, with 10 bases between. The CDR3 coding sequence is TGTGCCATCAGTGATGAGGGCGGGAACTATGGCTACACCTTC. Its translation is CAISDEGGNYGYTF.

Regarding this clone: At the DNA level, this CDR3 is encoded by other sequences in the same sample as well. The chain couples TRBV5-4 to TRBJ2-1, with TRBD1 identical over 7 bases. Trimming cost V 0 bases and J 4 bases; bases outside gene matches: 4. Germline CDR1 is SGHNT and CDR2 is YYREEE (reference sequence). The CDR3 loop spans 15 amino acids. CDR3 sequence reads: CASSLGQGRYNEQFF. CDR3 nucleotide sequence: TGTGCCAGCAGCTTGGGACAGGGCCGGTACAATGAGCAGTTCTTC.

This chain joins TRBV5-1 and TRBJ1-5; 8 bases line up with TRBD1. The CDR3 has 16 amino acids. Trimming took 4 bases from V and 5 from J; bases not matched to a gene: 11. Germline CDR1 and CDR2: SGHRS and YFSETQ. The CDR3 here is CASSEDRAKDDQPQHF. The CDR3 nucleotides are TGCGCCAGCAGCGAGGACAGGGCAAAAGACGATCAGCCCCAGCATTTT.